Here is one T cell receptor beta chain with its context. As originally analysed: By means of reference gene primer amplification, nucleated cell counts were estimated. Data came from immunoSEQ multiplex PCR; TCRdb stores just in-frame clones and leaves some out. D and trimming come from the DNA, and the V and J calls and clone size come from that table. The data contain some 200,000 clones, approximately 78% of them singletons. This sample stems from a study of blood T cell repertoires in COVID-19. Across the whole study: PBMCs, B-cell-depleted T cells, or T cells were the source of the cDNA or gDNA that made up the material.

Categorization into cohorts depended on clinical history that participants reported. Donors in Cohort 3 who had recovered were those with two negative PCRs, healthcare professional clearance, or resolution of their symptoms. With 6 bases clipped from V and 12 bases from J, the junction kept 8 bases outside the gene matches. This CDR3 is built from 11 residues. The germline gives CDR1 DFQATT, CDR2 SNEGSKA (reference sequence). The chain is built from TRBV20-1 and TRBJ2-1; 7 nucleotides match TRBD2. This sequence was found in a woman in her forties or fifties who had recovered from COVID-19. What was sequenced was PBMCs or T cells enriched from blood (not recorded which). The chain's CDR3 is CSAKRGLWQFF. The CDR3 region has the DNA TGCAGTGCGAAGCGGGGCTTATGGCAGTTCTTC.